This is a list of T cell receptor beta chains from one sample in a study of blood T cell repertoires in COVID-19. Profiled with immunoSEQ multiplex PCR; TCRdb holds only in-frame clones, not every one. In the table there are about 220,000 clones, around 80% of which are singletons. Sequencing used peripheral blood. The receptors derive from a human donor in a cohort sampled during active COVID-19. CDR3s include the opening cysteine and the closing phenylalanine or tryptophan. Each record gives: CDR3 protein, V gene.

CDR3 protein: CATSRDGSSTDTQYF
V gene: TRBV15

CDR3 protein: CAYTSNRGETQYF
V gene: TRBV30

CDR3 protein: CASTKAGGANEQYF
V gene: TRBV27

CDR3 protein: CATSSGMGQGSDTQYF
V gene: TRBV15

CDR3 protein: CALDRASNQPQHF
V gene: TRBV30

CDR3 protein: CASSPIQFFSGNTIYF
V gene: TRBV7-8

CDR3 protein: CASSPGQGDGYTF
V gene: TRBV5-1

CDR3 protein: CASSQDREDFRGYTF
V gene: TRBV3-1/TRBV3-2

CDR3 protein: CASSPPMGGRAYEQYF
V gene: TRBV18

CDR3 protein: CAIKRGSSYNEQFF
V gene: TRBV6-5

CDR3 protein: CASNRDRVGNQPQHF
V gene: TRBV6-5

CDR3 protein: CASSGRGDTEAFF
V gene: TRBV2

CDR3 protein: CSVEGSTEAFF
V gene: TRBV20-1

CDR3 protein: CASSYSAGIYNSPLHF
V gene: TRBV6-6

CDR3 protein: CASSYMDRGRVKETQYF
V gene: TRBV6-2/TRBV6-3

CDR3 protein: CATSRAGQTREKLFF
V gene: TRBV15

CDR3 protein: CASSSSTPGGLGEQYF
V gene: TRBV5-1

CDR3 protein: CASSLVGLAGSDTQYF
V gene: TRBV7-9

CDR3 protein: CASSELSGRQGNQPQHF
V gene: TRBV10-2

CDR3 protein: CASIRTGFNYGYTF
V gene: TRBV2

CDR3 protein: CATSDPLASNEQFF
V gene: TRBV24-1

CDR3 protein: CASSSPIQGDRAFF
V gene: TRBV11-2

CDR3 protein: CASSQDSSGANVLTF
V gene: TRBV28

CDR3 protein: CASSLDRGPNTIYF
V gene: TRBV7-2

CDR3 protein: CTSSQERTGGHTDTQYF
V gene: TRBV1

CDR3 protein: CASSKQGKSYEQYF
V gene: TRBV7-2

CDR3 protein: CASSPGGANTEAFF
V gene: TRBV18

CDR3 protein: CASSLAAHPRRRANGELFF
V gene: TRBV7-9

CDR3 protein: CASSPQTGGGGTGELFF
V gene: TRBV7-2

CDR3 protein: CASSLSMTARDGYTF
V gene: TRBV7-9

CDR3 protein: CASSLGGGSYEQYF
V gene: TRBV28

CDR3 protein: CASSTDRGPYNEQFF
V gene: TRBV7-2

CDR3 protein: CASSVGQSTTYEQYF
V gene: TRBV9

CDR3 protein: CASSPAGVAGDNEQFF
V gene: TRBV28

CDR3 protein: CAGGGRNTEAFF
V gene: TRBV28

CDR3 protein: CASSSHSGGAYEQFF
V gene: TRBV28

CDR3 protein: CASSLAPRDHLGETQYF
V gene: TRBV28

CDR3 protein: CSARGRYF
V gene: TRBV20-1

CDR3 protein: CASSRGQTYEQYF
V gene: TRBV6-5

CDR3 protein: CASSDAQGKGAGELFF
V gene: TRBV5-4

CDR3 protein: CASSRERQETQYF
V gene: TRBV28

CDR3 protein: CASSAIGAGDEQFF
V gene: TRBV9

CDR3 protein: CASSLTAGELFF
V gene: TRBV25-1

CDR3 protein: CASSDLAGGQETQYF
V gene: TRBV6-1

CDR3 protein: CASISGRGEQYF
V gene: TRBV28